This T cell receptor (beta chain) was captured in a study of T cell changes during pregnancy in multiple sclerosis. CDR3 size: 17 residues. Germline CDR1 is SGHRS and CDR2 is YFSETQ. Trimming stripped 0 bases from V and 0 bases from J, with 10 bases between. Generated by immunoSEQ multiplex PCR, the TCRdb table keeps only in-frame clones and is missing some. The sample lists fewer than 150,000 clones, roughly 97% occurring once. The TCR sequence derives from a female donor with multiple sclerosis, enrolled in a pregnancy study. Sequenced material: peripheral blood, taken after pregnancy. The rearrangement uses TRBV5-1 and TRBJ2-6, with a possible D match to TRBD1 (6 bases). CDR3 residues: CASSLDQGFSGANVLTF. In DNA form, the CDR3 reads TGCGCCAGCAGCTTGGATCAGGGGTTCTCTGGGGCCAACGTCCTGACTTTC. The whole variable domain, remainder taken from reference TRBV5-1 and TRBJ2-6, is KAGVTQTPRYLIKTRGQQVTLSCSPISGHRSVSWYQQTPGQGLQFLFEYFSETQRNKGNFPGRFSGRQFSNSRSEMNVSTLELGDSALYLCASSLDQGFSGANVLTFGAGSRLTVL.